Below are 4 T cell receptor beta chains sequenced from a single sample in a study of technical replicates of blood from several donors. Measured with immunoSEQ multiplex PCR; TCRdb has only the in-frame clones, and not every one. Among 75,000 to 100,000 clones listed, 85% to 95% were seen once. The specimen was T cells isolated from PBMCs. The source of these receptors is a human donor in good health.

V usage is TRBV7-2 and J usage is TRBJ1-2; 7 nucleotides match TRBD1. With V trimmed by 8 bases and J by 5 bases, 14 bases remained unmatched. The length of the CDR3 is 15 residues. Germline assignment: CDR1 SGHTA and CDR2 FQGNSA. CDR3 coding DNA: TGTGCCAGCGAACCCGGACAGGCCTTCCCTTATGGCTACACCTTC. It is translated as CASEPGQAFPYGYTF. Variable domain in full (rest from reference TRBV7-2 and TRBJ1-2): GAGVSQSPSNKVTEKGKDVELRCDPISGHTALYWYRQSLGQGLEFLIYFQGNSAPDKSGLPSDRFSAERTGGSVSTLTIQRTQQEDSAVYLCASEPGQAFPYGYTFGSGTRLTVV.

The V call is TRBV6-5, the J call TRBJ1-3; 8 nucleotides align to TRBD1. V lost 6 bases, J lost 2 bases, and 3 bases stayed unmatched. The CDR3 runs 14 residues. The germline V gene encodes CDR1 MNHEY and CDR2 SVGAGI. CDR3 nucleotide sequence: TGTGCCAGCAGACAGGGGGTAGCTGGAAACACCATATATTTT. Residues: CASRQGVAGNTIYF.

The rearrangement links TRBV28 to TRBJ1-3; no firm D call. Germline V CDR1 and CDR2: MDHEN, SYDVKM. CDR3 length: 14 amino acids. Trimming pared 5 bases from V and 3 bases from J, leaving 11 bases between. The chain's CDR3 is CASSPAGGGNTIYF. The CDR3 bases are TGTGCCAGCAGTCCCGCAGGAGGTGGAAACACCATATATTTT.

V usage is TRBV29-1 and J usage is TRBJ1-2; 7 nucleotides agree with TRBD1. The CDR3 contains 12 residues. Germline V gene sequence: CDR1 SQVTM, CDR2 ANQGSEA. V gave up 7 bases and J gave up 4 bases; unmatched junction bases: 6. The CDR3 loop reads CSAEDRTYGYTF. The CDR3 nucleotides are TGCAGCGCAGAGGACAGGACCTATGGCTACACCTTC.